These 30 T cell receptor beta chains were all obtained from the same sample, sequenced in a study of T cells in Graves' hyperthyroidism and ophthalmopathy. Researchers amplified the TCR beta CDR3 regions from RNA transcripts. A first-round RT-PCR of the TCR CDR3 used the HTBI primer set. TCRdb re-called the multiplex PCR reads with MiXCR, one entry per CDR3 protein. The sample has a few hundred thousand distinct CDR3 sequences; roughly 18% are singletons. The source material was blood. Source of these receptors: a woman in her forties or fifties with Graves' hyperthyroidism.

The V call is TRBV20-1, the J call TRBJ2-5; D might be TRBD1 or TRBD2, each matching 5 bases. V was pared by 5 bases and J by 5 bases, with 18 bases between. CDR1 is DFQATT and CDR2 is SNEGSKA in the germline V gene (reference sequence). The CDR3 runs to 14 residues. CDR3 sequence reads: CSAARGRVAETQYF. Written as DNA, the CDR3 is TGCAGTGCTGCAAGGGGACGGGTAGCGGAGACCCAGTACTTC.

This chain links TRBV5-5 with TRBJ1-4; TRBD1 is a possible D gene (5 bases). Germline CDR1 SGHKS, CDR2 YYEKEE (reference sequence). Trimming removed 0 bases from V and 7 bases from J, with 10 bases in between. This CDR3 has 14 residues. The CDR3 nucleotides read TGTGCCAGCAGCTTGGGTCCAGGGACTGAAAAACTGTTTTTT. Amino acid sequence: CASSLGPGTEKLFF. Combining the CDR3 with reference TRBV5-5 and TRBJ1-4 gives the whole variable domain DAGVTQSPTHLIKTRGQQVTLRCSPISGHKSVSWYQQVLGQGPQFIFQYYEKEERGRGNFPDRFSARQFPNYSSELNVNALLLGDSALYLCASSLGPGTEKLFFGSGTQLSVL.

As to this clonotype: A much more abundant neighbour one base away suggests this may be a read error. V is TRBV3-1 and J is TRBJ1-6; no firm D call. The CDR3 runs 13 residues. Germline V gives CDR1 LGHDT, CDR2 YNNKEL (reference sequence). The CDR3 DNA is TGTGCCGGCAGCCAACGTGGGGATTCACCCCTCCACTTT. This translates into CAGSQRGDSPLHF.

The chain couples TRBV6-1 to TRBJ2-1; 10 nucleotides agree with TRBD2. CDR1 is MNHNS and CDR2 is SASEGT in the germline V gene. Germline trimming cut 7 bases from V and 0 bases from J; bases unmatched to any gene: 12. There are 18 residues in the CDR3. The CDR3 spells CASTPTSGHLSSYNEQFF. The CDR3 nucleotides are TGTGCCAGCACCCCGACTAGCGGGCACCTAAGCTCCTACAATGAGCAGTTCTTC.

The chain has TRBV27 and TRBJ2-1; D is uncertain. This CDR3 has 13 amino acids. The ends were cut back, 7 bases at V and 9 bases at J, with 16 bases in the middle. Germline CDR1 MNHEY, CDR2 SMNVEV (reference sequence). For the CDR3, the DNA is TGTGCCAGCACTCCTGCCCCGCCGGGTGAGCAGTTCTTC. It is translated as CASTPAPPGEQFF.

There are a few counts of this clonotype. This chain links TRBV5-1 with TRBJ2-6; the D is unclear. This CDR3 is 14 amino acids long. The V end was cut by 0 bases, the J end by 2 bases, with 3 bases between. Germline CDR1 reads SGHRS; CDR2 reads YFSETQ. In nucleotides, the CDR3 is TGCGCCAGCAGCTTGGATACTGGGGCCAACGTCCTGACTTTC. Translated, it gives CASSLDTGANVLTF.

This clonotype was counted at least ten times. The rearrangement links TRBV5-8 to TRBJ2-3; D gene ambiguous. CDR1 and CDR2 (germline): SGHTS, YDEGEE. The CDR3 loop spans 14 amino acids. Trimming stripped 0 bases from V and 4 bases from J, with 9 bases between. The CDR3 protein is CASSLASTADTQYF. As DNA, the CDR3 is TGTGCCAGCAGCTTGGCGTCAACGGCAGATACGCAGTATTTT.

The chain joins TRBV18 to TRBJ2-7; a weak D match, TRBD2 (5 bases). CDR1 is KGHSH, CDR2 LQKENI, per germline. V gave up 3 bases and J gave up 0 bases, with 9 bases separating them. The length of the CDR3 is 14 residues. Here the CDR3 reads CASSPLRDSYEQYF. Here the CDR3 DNA reads TGTGCCAGCTCACCCCTCCGGGACTCCTACGAGCAGTACTTC.

This clonotype was observed many times. The V gene is TRBV29-1, the J gene TRBJ1-2; D remains unclear. Trimming took 1 base from V and 6 from J, leaving 6 bases between them. The germline V gene has CDR1 SQVTM and CDR2 ANQGSEA. The CDR3 runs to 11 residues. Written as DNA, the CDR3 is TGCAGCGTTGAAGGCATACATGGCTACACCTTC. Translation: CSVEGIHGYTF.

J is TRBJ1-1 and V is TRBV6-1; no clear D. Germline CDR1 is MNHNS and CDR2 is SASEGT. V lost 6 bases and J 1 base, leaving 15 bases between the germline ends. CDR3 length: 15 residues. CDR3 protein: CASRPSGRGNTEAFF. The CDR3 nucleotides are TGTGCCAGCAGACCCTCAGGACGGGGGAACACTGAAGCTTTCTTT.

This clonotype was seen repeatedly, ten times or more. The gene calls are TRBV20-1 and TRBJ1-1, with D uncertain. The CDR3 has 13 amino acids. The germline V gene has CDR1 DFQATT and CDR2 SNEGSKA (reference sequence). Deletions cut 6 bases from V and 5 bases from J, with 16 bases between. DNA for the CDR3: TGCAGTGCCAACCGGACCCAAGGGACTGAAGCTTTCTTT. Protein product: CSANRTQGTEAFF.

There are many counts of this clonotype. The rearrangement joins TRBV3-1 to TRBJ2-5; tentatively, D is TRBD1 (5 bases). This CDR3 has 16 amino acids. Trimming stripped 0 bases from V and 4 bases from J, with 15 bases between. CDR1 is LGHDT and CDR2 is YNNKEL in the germline V gene (reference sequence). CDR3 bases: TGTGCCAGCAGCCAAGATTCACGACAGATACGAGAGACCCAGTACTTC. Translated: CASSQDSRQIRETQYF.

The chain combines TRBV5-1 with TRBJ1-1, with D possibly being TRBD1 (6 bases). This CDR3 region has 16 residues. The V end lost 4 bases, the J end lost 6 bases, and 22 bases lay between the germline ends. From germline, CDR1 is SGHRS and CDR2 YFSETQ. The CDR3 region has the DNA TGCGCCAGCAGCGTCCACAGGGCGGGGGATTTCGCTGAAGCTTTCTTT. Translated, it gives CASSVHRAGDFAEAFF.

This clonotype appeared many times. V usage is TRBV28 and J usage is TRBJ2-1; D is undetermined. There are 15 residues in the CDR3. Germline V gene sequence: CDR1 MDHEN, CDR2 SYDVKM. V was cut by 5 bases and J by 5 bases, with 16 bases left in between. CDR3 amino acids: CASSPPARKDNEQFF. DNA for the CDR3: TGTGCCAGCAGTCCCCCGGCCCGCAAGGACAATGAGCAGTTCTTC.

The sample holds many counts of this clonotype. The chain combines TRBV5-1 with TRBJ2-1; 8 bases map to TRBD2. Germline V CDR1 and CDR2: SGHRS, YFSETQ. Trimming cost V 0 bases and J 7 bases; bases outside gene matches: 6. This CDR3 region has 15 residues. CDR3 protein: CASSLGASGLNEQFF. DNA for the CDR3: TGCGCCAGCAGCTTGGGGGCTAGCGGGTTGAATGAGCAGTTCTTC.

The rearrangement joins TRBV6-1 to TRBJ1-1; tentatively, D is TRBD1 (5 bases). From germline, CDR1 is MNHNS and CDR2 SASEGT. The CDR3 sequence is 16 residues long. The ends were cut back, 0 bases at V and 0 bases at J, with 11 bases in the middle. This CDR3 is CASSEAPGPMNTEAFF. In DNA, the CDR3 is TGTGCCAGCAGTGAAGCCCCAGGGCCCATGAACACTGAAGCTTTCTTT.

J is TRBJ1-2 and V is TRBV29-1; unclear D gene. This CDR3 contains 11 residues. V lost 6 bases and J 8 bases, leaving 13 bases between the germline ends. Germline CDR1 reads SQVTM; CDR2 reads ANQGSEA. CDR3 residues: CSVRPADGYTF. CDR3 DNA sequence: TGCAGCGTACGGCCGGCGGACGGCTACACCTTC.

This clonotype was seen repeatedly, ten times or more. The V and J genes are TRBV12-3 or TRBV12-4 and TRBJ2-1; possible D gene TRBD2, 5 bases. The CDR3 extends over 13 amino acids. V lost 7 bases and J lost 3, with 10 bases in between. The CDR3 loop reads CASTRRGYNEQFF. The DNA of the CDR3 is TGTGCCAGCACCCGACGGGGCTACAATGAGCAGTTCTTC.

This sequence joins TRBV20-1 and TRBJ2-1; 9 bases map to TRBD2. Germline V gene data show CDR1 as DFQATT and CDR2 as SNEGSKA (reference sequence). The CDR3 sequence is 15 residues long. Trimming removed 6 bases from V and 5 bases from J; junction bases left unmatched: 11. The CDR3 protein is CSAQDGTSLNNEQFF. CDR3 DNA: TGCAGTGCCCAAGATGGGACTAGCCTTAACAATGAGCAGTTCTTC.

Worth noting for this clonotype: Just one base apart from a much larger clone, this may be a read error. The V and J genes are TRBV12-3 or TRBV12-4 and TRBJ1-5; D might be TRBD1 (6 bases). The CDR3 consists of 14 residues. CDR3 region: CAGSQERGDQPQHF. The DNA of the CDR3 is TGTGCCGGCAGCCAAGAAAGGGGGGATCAGCCCCAGCATTTT.

In nucleotides, the CDR3 is TGTGCCAGCAGTTACTTTTTAAGCCGTTTTGAGCCTCTTAGCACAGATACGCAGTATTTT. This sequence encodes CASSYFLSRFEPLSTDTQYF. The V call is TRBV6-2 or TRBV6-3, the J call TRBJ2-3; D is unresolved. The V end was cut by 1 base, the J end by 0 bases, with 23 bases between. The germline CDR1 and CDR2 sequences are MNHEY and SVGEGT. CDR3 length equals 20 residues.

This clonotype was picked up many times. This chain uses TRBV12-3 or TRBV12-4 with TRBJ2-2; TRBD2 matches at 15 bases. This CDR3 spans 17 amino acids. With V trimmed by 5 bases and J by 5 bases, 6 bases remained unmatched. The CDR3 reads CASSQGLAGGGTGELFF. DNA of the CDR3: TGTGCCAGCAGTCAGGGACTAGCGGGAGGTGGAACCGGGGAGCTGTTTTTT.

The chain couples TRBV12-3 or TRBV12-4 to TRBJ1-3, with D maybe TRBD1 (5 bases). CDR3 size: 15 residues. V shed 1 base and J shed 4 bases, with 11 bases lying between them. The CDR3 spells CASSLGEGVGNTIYF. The CDR3 bases are TGTGCCAGCAGTTTAGGAGAAGGGGTGGGAAACACCATATATTTT.

The genes are TRBV7-3 and TRBJ2-3; D is possibly TRBD2 (5 bases). V lost 4 bases to trimming and J lost 3 bases, with 8 bases between them. This CDR3 region has 13 residues. The germline gives CDR1 SGHTA, CDR2 FQGTGA. The CDR3 sequence is CASSSGWTDTQYF. The CDR3 DNA sequence: TGTGCCAGCAGCTCGGGGTGGACAGATACGCAGTATTTT.

This clonotype was counted between two and nine times. The J gene is TRBJ1-1, the V gene TRBV28, with TRBD1 matching 8 bases. Losses at the gene ends were 8 bases for V and 1 base for J; bases not matched to a gene: 6. The CDR3 length is 14 residues. Germline V lookup: CDR1 MDHEN, CDR2 SYDVKM. The CDR3 DNA sequence: TGTGCCAGCGGGGCGACAGGGGAGAACACTGAAGCTTTCTTT. This translates into CASGATGENTEAFF. Full variable domain (rest looked up from reference TRBV28 and TRBJ1-1): DVKVTQSSRYLVKRTGEKVFLECVQDMDHENMFWYRQDPGLGLRLIYFSYDVKMKEKGDIPEGYSVSREKKERFSLILESASTNQTSMYLCASGATGENTEAFFGQGTRLTVV.

This clonotype came up many times. This rearrangement joins TRBV28 to TRBJ2-3; 8 positions agree with TRBD2. CDR3 length equals 15 residues. Looked up from germline, CDR1 is MDHEN and CDR2 is SYDVKM. Unmatched junction bases numbered 7, after V lost 6 bases and J lost 2 bases. In nucleotides, the CDR3 is TGTGCCAGCAGCCCCACTAGCGGAACCACAGATACGCAGTATTTT. Residues: CASSPTSGTTDTQYF.

The gene calls are TRBV6-5 and TRBJ2-1, with D perhaps TRBD1 (6 bases). This CDR3 has 18 amino acids. Per germline, CDR1 MNHEY and CDR2 SVGAGI. The V end lost 2 bases, the J end lost 0 bases, and 17 bases lay between the germline ends. CDR3 nucleotides: TGTGCCAGCAGTTACGGGTCCAGCGGACAGAGCTCCTACAATGAGCAGTTCTTC. Encoded protein: CASSYGSSGQSSYNEQFF.

The sample holds many counts of this clonotype. This chain connects TRBV6-1 to TRBJ2-7; 7 bases agree with TRBD1. This CDR3 is 13 amino acids long. Trimming cost V 6 bases and J 5 bases; bases outside gene matches: 7. CDR1 and CDR2 from the germline V gene are MNHNS and SASEGT. CDR3 DNA: TGTGCCAGCAGCGGGACAGAGGCTAACGAGCAGTACGTC. Translated: CASSGTEANEQYV.

This clonotype was detected many times. V is TRBV20-1 and J is TRBJ2-5; 15 nucleotides agree with TRBD2. The J segment lost 5 bases and the V segment lost 7 bases, leaving 5 bases of the junction unmatched. This CDR3 comprises 14 residues. Germline V lookup: CDR1 DFQATT, CDR2 SNEGSKA (reference sequence). CDR3 in DNA: TGCAGTGTTATTGGGACTAGCGGGGGGGAGACCCAGTACTTC. This sequence encodes CSVIGTSGGETQYF.

This clonotype was recorded many times. The chain joins TRBV29-1 to TRBJ2-3; 8 bases are a match to TRBD2. The length of the CDR3 is 15 residues. Germline V gene sequence: CDR1 SQVTM, CDR2 ANQGSEA. After removal of 1 base from V and 6 bases from J, the junction contained 9 bases not matched to a gene. CDR3 coding DNA: TGCAGCGTTGAAGTATCGGGGGGGCCCCAGGATACGCAGTATTTT. Amino acid sequence: CSVEVSGGPQDTQYF.